The 29 T cell receptor beta chains reported below all come from one sample, sequenced in a study of blood T cells in healthy people across ages. Through a sample-barcoded 5' primer and a J-beta primer mix, a second PCR was run for roughly 7 to 12 cycles. TCRdb re-analysed the 5' RACE reads in MiXCR, keeping a single row per CDR3 protein. The sample comprises hundreds of thousands of distinct CDR3 sequences, about 30% of which are singletons, and around 14% rests with the top ten. Input material: blood. The receptors come from a woman older than 75 in good health.

This clonotype has a handful of counts. A much larger clone lies a single base off, so this may be a read error. The chain couples TRBV12-3 or TRBV12-4 to TRBJ2-1, with TRBD2 matching over 8 bases. This CDR3 has 14 amino acids. The J segment lost 8 bases and the V segment lost 3 bases, leaving 6 bases of the junction unmatched. This chain's CDR3 is CASSFGTSRDEQFF. The CDR3 DNA follows: TGTGCCAGCAGTTTCGGGACTAGTCGCGATGAGCAGTTCTTC.

This clonotype was recorded at least ten times. The V call is TRBV3-1, the J call TRBJ2-1; 7 bases agree with TRBD2. Trimming took 3 bases from V and 8 from J; bases not matched to a gene: 7. Germline V gives CDR1 LGHDT, CDR2 YNNKEL (reference sequence). The CDR3 spans 14 residues. CDR3 protein: CASSHRGRGDEQFF. DNA for the CDR3: TGTGCCAGCAGCCATCGGGGACGGGGGGATGAGCAGTTCTTC.

This clonotype was found a few times. The chain uses TRBV28 and TRBJ2-5; 9 nucleotides align to TRBD2. The germline V gene encodes CDR1 MDHEN and CDR2 SYDVKM. V was clipped by 5 bases and J by 11 bases; unmatched bases: 15. The CDR3 consists of 15 residues. In DNA form, the CDR3 reads TGTGCCAGCAGTCCGACAGGACTAGCGAGTTGGGAGCAGTACTTC. It translates to CASSPTGLASWEQYF.

The table lists this clonotype with a few counts. This sequence may be a read error, since a much larger clone differs from it by one base. The chain employs TRBV7-9 and TRBJ2-7; TRBD2 matches at 8 bases. The germline CDR1 and CDR2 sequences are SEHNR and FQNEAQ (reference sequence). The CDR3 contains 15 residues. With V trimmed by 2 bases and J by 7 bases, 10 bases remained unmatched. The CDR3 here is CASSLIAGRRNEQYF. CDR3 DNA sequence: TGTGCCAGCAGCTTAATAGCGGGGAGGCGGAATGAGCAGTACTTC.

This clonotype has at least ten counts. The V gene is TRBV30, the J gene TRBJ2-5; D is possibly TRBD2 (5 bases). CDR3 size: 13 residues. Looked up from germline, CDR1 is GTSNPN and CDR2 is SVGIG (reference sequence). With 3 bases removed from V and 4 bases from J, the gap between germline ends came to 12 bases. In nucleotides, the CDR3 is TGTGCCTGGAGCCCCATCCGGGGAGAGACCCAGTACTTC. Translated: CAWSPIRGETQYF.

This clonotype was found many times. The chain carries TRBV20-1 and TRBJ2-3; D remains ambiguous. Trimming took 4 bases from V and 1 from J, leaving 12 bases between them. This CDR3 has 14 residues. From germline, CDR1 is DFQATT and CDR2 SNEGSKA (reference sequence). Here the CDR3 reads CSAKIYGGTDTQYF. The CDR3 DNA follows: TGCAGTGCTAAGATATACGGAGGCACAGATACGCAGTATTTT.

This clonotype was counted only a few times. A much larger clone sits a single nucleotide away, making a read error possible. The V call is TRBV27, the J call TRBJ2-5; no reliable D call. There are 12 residues in the CDR3. V was clipped by 6 bases and J by 11 bases, with 16 bases between them. The V gene's germline CDR1 is MNHEY and CDR2 SMNVEV (reference sequence). The CDR3 here is CASSPLGIEQYF. Here the CDR3 DNA reads TGTGCCAGCAGCCCACTGGGTATTGAGCAGTACTTC.

The V call is TRBV5-4, the J call TRBJ2-3, with TRBD2 identical over 11 bases. This CDR3 is built from 15 residues. In germline, CDR1 is SGHNT, CDR2 YYREEE (reference sequence). V dropped 0 bases and J dropped 5; count of bases not matched to a gene: 2. The CDR3 coding sequence is TGTGCCAGCAGCTTGGAGGGACTAGCGGTAGATACGCAGTATTTT. Translating gives CASSLEGLAVDTQYF.

This clonotype occurred many times. The chain joins TRBV2 to TRBJ2-5; perhaps D is TRBD1 or TRBD2 (5 bases each). This CDR3 spans 14 amino acids. The germline CDR1 and CDR2 sequences are SNHLY and FYNNEI. Between the trimmed V and J ends, which lost 6 bases and 7 bases, there was a span of 18 bases. The CDR3 bases are TGTGCCAGCAGACTCCACGGAAGGGACGGGACCCAGTACTTC. Protein product: CASRLHGRDGTQYF.

This clonotype was detected many times. The J gene is TRBJ2-3, the V gene TRBV12-3 or TRBV12-4; TRBD2 matches 12 bases. With 2 bases clipped from V and 1 base from J, the junction kept 4 bases outside the gene matches. This CDR3 comprises 17 residues. The DNA for the CDR3 is TGTGCCAGCAGTTTACTAGCGGGGGGGGTAGGCACAGATACGCAGTATTTT. The encoded protein is CASSLLAGGVGTDTQYF.

This clonotype was detected ten times or more. J is TRBJ2-3 and V is TRBV7-2; the D gene could be TRBD1 or TRBD2 (5 bases each). This CDR3 has 15 residues. Deletions cut 0 bases from V and 0 bases from J, with 7 bases between. The germline CDR1 and CDR2 sequences are SGHTA and FQGNSA. CDR3 nucleotide sequence: TGTGCCAGCAGCTTAGCGGGGGTCAGCACAGATACGCAGTATTTT. It codes for CASSLAGVSTDTQYF.

This clonotype was recorded only once. The genes are TRBV7-9 and TRBJ2-2; D is perhaps TRBD1 (6 bases). The CDR3 covers 15 residues. Trimming removed 1 base from V and 5 bases from J, with 11 bases in between. Per germline, CDR1 SEHNR and CDR2 FQNEAQ (reference sequence). CDR3 amino acids: CASSLGGGMTGELFF. Here the CDR3 DNA reads TGTGCCAGCAGCTTAGGAGGGGGTATGACCGGGGAGCTGTTTTTT.

The gene calls are TRBV3-1 and TRBJ2-3; a weak D match, TRBD1 (6 bases). Trimming stripped 1 base from V and 1 base from J, with 12 bases between. CDR1 is LGHDT and CDR2 is YNNKEL in the germline V gene (reference sequence). CDR3 length: 16 residues. CDR3 nucleotides: TGTGCCAGCAGCCAAGGTGCAGGGGTAGGCACAGATACGCAGTATTTT. It codes for CASSQGAGVGTDTQYF.

This clonotype was seen at least ten times. Here the CDR3 reads CSARASGGRQAYEQYF. In DNA form, the CDR3 reads TGCAGTGCTAGGGCTAGCGGGGGCCGCCAAGCCTACGAGCAGTACTTC. This rearrangement joins TRBV20-1 to TRBJ2-7; TRBD2 matches at 10 bases. Germline trimming cut 3 bases from V and 2 bases from J; bases unmatched to any gene: 10. This CDR3 is 16 amino acids long. CDR1 is DFQATT, CDR2 SNEGSKA, per germline (reference sequence).

This chain connects TRBV7-9 to TRBJ2-7, with 10 nucleotides matching TRBD2. This CDR3 spans 14 amino acids. The trim removed 5 bases at V and 5 bases at J, leaving 6 bases unmatched. Germline V CDR1 and CDR2: SEHNR, FQNEAQ (reference sequence). CDR3 loop: CASSPTSGENEQYF. The CDR3 region has the DNA TGTGCCAGCAGCCCCACTAGCGGGGAGAACGAGCAGTACTTC. Full variable domain (rest looked up from reference TRBV7-9 and TRBJ2-7): DTGVSQNPRHKITKRGQNVTFRCDPISEHNRLYWYRQTLGQGPEFLTYFQNEAQLEKSRLLSDRFSAERPKGSFSTLEIQRTEQGDSAMYLCASSPTSGENEQYFGPGTRLTVT.

Turning to this clonotype: At one boundary the junction diverges from the germline segment, which might be a read error. This CDR3 reads CASSARGTNEKLFF. CDR3 nucleotides: TGTGCCAGTAGCGCCAGAGGGACTAATGAAAAACTGTTTTTT. The rearrangement joins TRBV9 to TRBJ1-4; D remains unclear. Germline V CDR1 and CDR2: SGDLS, YYNGEE. The CDR3 runs 14 residues.

This clonotype was counted many times. V and J are TRBV2 and TRBJ1-2, with D possibly being TRBD1 (5 bases). CDR3 size: 13 residues. Trimming shortened V by 7 bases and J by 5 bases, and 14 bases separated the two germline ends. CDR1 is SNHLY, CDR2 FYNNEI, per germline. CDR3 sequence: CASKSGPIYGYTF. The CDR3 coding sequence is TGTGCCAGCAAATCGGGACCCATATATGGCTACACCTTC.

The chain joins TRBV25-1 to TRBJ1-2; D gene unclear. Per the germline V gene, CDR1 is MGHDK and CDR2 is SYGVNS. The V gene lost 3 bases and the J gene lost 0 bases, with 5 bases spanning the gap. The CDR3 length is 13 residues. The CDR3 DNA follows: TGTGCCAGCAGTGATATGGCTAACTATGGCTACACCTTC. This codes for CASSDMANYGYTF.

The table lists this clonotype with many counts. The rearrangement uses TRBV4-3 and TRBJ2-1; TRBD1 matches 9 bases. This CDR3 comprises 16 residues. Germline V gene data show CDR1 as LGHNA and CDR2 as YSLEER. V shed 1 base, J shed 10 bases, and the junction held 11 bases outside the gene matches. The CDR3 loop reads CASSQGGGQGFWEQFF. As DNA, the CDR3 is TGCGCCAGCAGCCAAGGTGGGGGACAGGGTTTTTGGGAGCAGTTCTTC.

As concerns this clonotype: Because the CDR3 is missing its conserved closing phenylalanine or tryptophan, this is likely a read error. DNA of the CDR3: TGTGCCAGCAGTTACTCGATTGTGACAAATAATGGCTACACCTGC. Amino acid sequence: CASSYSIVTNNGYTC. V usage is TRBV6-5 and J usage is TRBJ1-2; no reliable D call. Trimming pared 0 bases from V and 6 bases from J, leaving 14 bases between. Per germline, CDR1 MNHEY and CDR2 SVGAGI. The length of the CDR3 is 15 residues.

This clonotype was seen a handful of times. This may be a read error, as it is one base from a much larger clone. The chain has TRBV7-9 and TRBJ2-7; 7 nucleotides agree with TRBD1. Germline V gene lookup returns CDR1 SEHNR and CDR2 FQNEAQ (reference sequence). There are 13 residues in the CDR3. V lost 8 bases, J lost 0 bases, and 4 bases stayed unmatched. As DNA, the CDR3 is TGTGCCAGCCACCGGGACAGCTCCTACGAGCAGTACTTC. Its protein product is CASHRDSSYEQYF. The full variable domain, in which reference TRBV7-9 and TRBJ2-7 provide the parts outside the CDR3, is DTGVSQNPRHKITKRGQNVTFRCDPISEHNRLYWYRQTLGQGPEFLTYFQNEAQLEKSRLLSDRFSAERPKGSFSTLEIQRTEQGDSAMYLCASHRDSSYEQYFGPGTRLTVT.

There are a few counts of this clonotype. V usage is TRBV11-2 and J usage is TRBJ2-1, with 11 bases matching TRBD2. V lost 5 bases to trimming and J lost 0 bases; unmatched junction nucleotides: 6. This CDR3 has 17 residues. CDR1 is SGHAT, CDR2 FQNNGV, per germline. DNA for the CDR3: TGTGCCAGCAGCCCCCGACTAGCGGGGAGCTCCTACAATGAGCAGTTCTTC. Protein sequence: CASSPRLAGSSYNEQFF. The whole variable domain, filled in from reference TRBV11-2 and TRBJ2-1, reads EAGVAQSPRYKIIEKRQSVAFWCNPISGHATLYWYQQILGQGPKLLIQFQNNGVVDDSQLPKDRFSAERLKGVDSTLKIQPAKLEDSAVYLCASSPRLAGSSYNEQFFGPGTRLTVL.

In this sample, this clonotype turned up many times. The chain carries TRBV12-3 or TRBV12-4 and TRBJ1-4; D possibly corresponds to TRBD1 (5 bases). This CDR3 spans 14 amino acids. The V end lost 3 bases, the J end lost 7 bases, and 12 bases lay between the germline ends. DNA of the CDR3: TGTGCCAGCAGTTTTAGGGGCGGCGGTGAAAAACTGTTTTTT. This encodes CASSFRGGGEKLFF.

There are many counts of this clonotype. V and J are TRBV7-8 and TRBJ1-2; D perhaps matches TRBD1 (5 bases). V lost 4 bases, J lost 5 bases, and 17 bases lay in between. Germline-derived CDR1 and CDR2 are SGHVS and FQNEAQ. This CDR3 spans 15 amino acids. The CDR3 region has the DNA TGTGCCAGCAGCTCACGGGGGGGTTTAGGATATGGCTACACCTTC. It translates to CASSSRGGLGYGYTF.

Concerning this clonotype: Just one base apart from a much larger clone, this may be a read error. The chain joins TRBV5-1 to TRBJ2-3; 7 bases are shared with TRBD2. CDR1 SGHRS and CDR2 YFSETQ come from the germline V gene. The V gene end was trimmed by 2 bases and the J gene end by 4 bases; junction bases not matched to a gene: 7. CDR3 size: 15 residues. DNA of the CDR3: TGCGCCAGCAGCTTTGCGGGGGAGAATTCAGATACGCAGTATTTT. It codes for CASSFAGENSDTQYF. Based on the CDR3 plus reference TRBV5-1 and TRBJ2-3, the full variable domain is KAGVTQTPRYLIKTRGQQVTLSCSPISGHRSVSWYQQTPGQGLQFLFEYFSETQRNKGNFPGRFSGRQFSNSRSEMNVSTLELGDSALYLCASSFAGENSDTQYFGPGTRLTVL.

V usage is TRBV4-1 and J usage is TRBJ2-7; 8 nucleotides match TRBD2. The CDR3 length is 14 residues. Germline V gene sequence: CDR1 MGHRA, CDR2 YSYEKL. Trimming cost V 3 bases and J 2 bases; bases outside gene matches: 3. CDR3 residues: CASSHSSGTYEQYF. For the CDR3, the DNA is TGCGCCAGCAGCCATAGTAGCGGGACCTACGAGCAGTACTTC.

Note on this clonotype: A much larger clone sits a single nucleotide away, making a read error possible. V usage is TRBV4-1 and J usage is TRBJ2-1; D could derive from TRBD1 or TRBD2 (5 bases each). Trimming took off 6 bases at V and 13 bases at J, with 25 bases between the two ends. Germline assignment: CDR1 MGHRA and CDR2 YSYEKL. The CDR3 is 15 residues long. CDR3 amino acids: CASRQEKGVGETQFF. In nucleotides, the CDR3 is TGCGCCAGCAGGCAGGAAAAGGGCGTGGGGGAGACCCAGTTCTTC.

V usage is TRBV12-3 or TRBV12-4 and J usage is TRBJ2-3; D is ambiguous. The CDR3 length is 12 residues. Trimming removed 3 bases from V and 13 bases from J, with 14 bases in between. The CDR3 here is CASSFTTDMEYF. CDR3 DNA sequence: TGTGCCAGCAGTTTCACCACAGATATGGAGTATTTT.

In its sample, this clonotype was seen a few times. The chain employs TRBV20-1 and TRBJ2-1; D possibly uses TRBD1 or TRBD2 (5 bases each). Deletions cut 5 bases from V and 12 bases from J, with 20 bases between. The CDR3 loop spans 13 amino acids. Germline CDR1 is DFQATT and CDR2 is SNEGSKA (reference sequence). CDR3: CSASRTSRGGQFF. CDR3 DNA: TGCAGTGCTTCTCGGACAAGTCGGGGTGGGCAGTTCTTC.